Presented here are 3 T cell receptor beta chains from one specimen sequenced in a study of PD-L1 blockade in urothelial cancer. This table comes from immunoSEQ multiplex PCR, and its TCRdb copy is limited to in-frame clones, with some not included. The sample lists some 52,000 clones, around three quarters occurring once. Here the sequenced sample was PBMCs, taken around atezolizumab (anti-PD-L1) treatment. These receptors all stem from a man aged 65 to 85 with urothelial cancer.

A few counts support this clone. V gene TRBV9 combines with J gene TRBJ2-1; TRBD2 matches 7 bases. CDR3 length equals 16 residues. The J segment lost 5 bases and the V segment lost 1 base, leaving 9 bases of the junction unmatched. Germline-derived CDR1 and CDR2 are SGDLS and YYNGEE. CDR3 coding DNA: TGTGCCAGCAGCGTAAAGGCGGGAGTGAAGGACAATGAGCAGTTCTTC. Protein product: CASSVKAGVKDNEQFF.

V usage is TRBV5-1 and J usage is TRBJ2-1, with a tentative D call TRBD2 (5 bases). Germline V gene lookup returns CDR1 SGHRS and CDR2 YFSETQ. This CDR3 region has 17 residues. V lost 0 bases and J 0 bases, leaving 13 bases between the germline ends. The CDR3 DNA sequence: TGCGCCAGCAGCTTGGGCCCGACTACGAGCTCCTACAATGAGCAGTTCTTC. Translating it yields CASSLGPTTSSYNEQFF.

V gene TRBV2 combines with J gene TRBJ2-7, with D perhaps TRBD2 (5 bases). The germline V gene encodes CDR1 SNHLY and CDR2 FYNNEI. Trimming took off 3 bases at V and 7 bases at J, with 13 bases between the two ends. The CDR3 is 13 amino acids. The DNA for the CDR3 is TGTGCCAGCAGTGAGATCAGGTCGGGGGAGCAGTACTTC. Encoded protein: CASSEIRSGEQYF.